The 10 T cell receptor beta chains below all came from one sample that was sequenced in a study of T cells after yellow fever vaccination. TCRdb independently ran MiXCR on the 5' RACE reads; one entry per CDR3 protein. The table includes under 200,000 distinct CDR3 sequences, around 7.3% detected once. This specimen consisted of CD4+ T cells sorted from PBMCs, obtained 5 to 6 days after the first yellow fever vaccination. Receptor source: a man aged 18 to 30 who received the YFV17D yellow fever vaccine.

The chain employs TRBV20-1 and TRBJ1-6; the D gene is possibly TRBD1 (6 bases). The CDR3 contains 14 residues. Germline CDR1 is DFQATT and CDR2 is SNEGSKA (reference sequence). The ends were cut back, 2 bases at V and 8 bases at J, with 13 bases in the middle. CDR3 in amino acids: CSARLGRGYSPLHF. CDR3 sequence (DNA): TGCAGTGCTAGATTGGGCAGGGGATATTCACCCCTCCACTTT.

In its sample, this clonotype was seen a few times. This sequence joins TRBV5-1 and TRBJ2-5; possibly TRBD2 for D (6 bases). The CDR3 loop spans 15 amino acids. V lost 3 bases and J 4 bases, leaving 16 bases between the germline ends. Looked up from germline, CDR1 is SGHRS and CDR2 is YFSETQ. The CDR3 here is CASSSGPGRGETQYF. CDR3 DNA: TGCGCCAGCAGCTCCGGACCGGGGCGGGGAGAGACCCAGTACTTC.

This clonotype was seen many times. V usage is TRBV5-1 and J usage is TRBJ1-2; possible D gene TRBD1, 6 bases. V was cut by 4 bases and J by 8 bases, with 18 bases left in between. Germline-derived CDR1 and CDR2 are SGHRS and YFSETQ. This CDR3 spans 14 amino acids. DNA of the CDR3: TGCGCCAGCAGCGGGGACATCCCGGCTTACGGCTACACCTTC. Translated, it gives CASSGDIPAYGYTF.

This clonotype was detected many times. This rearrangement joins TRBV5-4 to TRBJ2-7; 11 bases are a match to TRBD2. In germline, CDR1 is SGHNT, CDR2 YYREEE (reference sequence). Trimming cost V 4 bases and J 0 bases; bases outside gene matches: 3. The CDR3 extends over 15 amino acids. CDR3 region: CASSGTSGYSYEQYF. DNA of the CDR3: TGTGCCAGCAGCGGGACTAGCGGTTACTCCTACGAGCAGTACTTC.

This clonotype occurred many times. The gene calls are TRBV5-1 and TRBJ1-3, with D maybe TRBD1 (5 bases). The CDR3 runs to 16 residues. Between the trimmed V and J ends, which lost 0 bases and 0 bases, there was a span of 10 bases. Per the germline V gene, CDR1 is SGHRS and CDR2 is YFSETQ. DNA of the CDR3: TGCGCCAGCAGCTTGGCCGCGGGGACCTCTGGAAACACCATATATTTT. Amino acid sequence: CASSLAAGTSGNTIYF.

This clonotype was observed at least ten times. The chain joins TRBV5-4 to TRBJ2-3; D gene ambiguous. The V gene lost 5 bases and the J gene lost 5 bases, with 21 bases spanning the gap. Per germline, CDR1 SGHNT and CDR2 YYREEE (reference sequence). This CDR3 comprises 16 residues. In nucleotides, the CDR3 is TGTGCCAGCAGTTCAACGCACAGCGTAGGCAGAGATACGCAGTATTTT. Translating gives CASSSTHSVGRDTQYF.

The chain recombines TRBV4-3 with TRBJ2-1; tentative D call: TRBD2 (5 bases). V was cut by 4 bases and J by 4 bases, with 11 bases left in between. The CDR3 is 14 residues long. In germline, CDR1 is LGHNA, CDR2 YSLEER. The CDR3 DNA reads TGCGCCAGCAGCCCTACGCCGGGATACAATGAGCAGTTCTTC. This gives the protein CASSPTPGYNEQFF.

This clonotype has at least ten counts. V gene TRBV7-6 combines with J gene TRBJ2-7, with 7 bases matching TRBD2. With V trimmed by 4 bases and J by 4 bases, 1 base remained unmatched. The CDR3 runs to 12 residues. Germline CDR1 is SGHVS and CDR2 is FNYEAQ. The DNA of the CDR3 is TGTGCCAGCAGCTCGCGGGGGTACGAGCAGTACTTC. Translation gives CASSSRGYEQYF.

There are many counts of this clonotype. The chain uses TRBV2 and TRBJ2-2, with a possible D match to TRBD1 (5 bases). This CDR3 region has 13 residues. Per germline, CDR1 SNHLY and CDR2 FYNNEI. Trimming stripped 5 bases from V and 6 bases from J, with 10 bases between. The DNA of the CDR3 is TGTGCCAGCAGTTTCAGGGTGGCCGGGGAGCTGTTTTTT. This translates into CASSFRVAGELFF.

This clonotype was seen only a few times. This chain links TRBV7-2 with TRBJ1-2, with D possibly TRBD1 on 5 matching bases. This CDR3 comprises 15 residues. Trimming left V 3 bases short and J 8 bases short, with 19 bases between. Per germline, CDR1 SGHTA and CDR2 FQGNSA. Written as DNA, the CDR3 is TGTGCCAGCAGCTTGAGGGGTCCTCTGAAGGCGGGCTACACCTTC. Encoded protein: CASSLRGPLKAGYTF.